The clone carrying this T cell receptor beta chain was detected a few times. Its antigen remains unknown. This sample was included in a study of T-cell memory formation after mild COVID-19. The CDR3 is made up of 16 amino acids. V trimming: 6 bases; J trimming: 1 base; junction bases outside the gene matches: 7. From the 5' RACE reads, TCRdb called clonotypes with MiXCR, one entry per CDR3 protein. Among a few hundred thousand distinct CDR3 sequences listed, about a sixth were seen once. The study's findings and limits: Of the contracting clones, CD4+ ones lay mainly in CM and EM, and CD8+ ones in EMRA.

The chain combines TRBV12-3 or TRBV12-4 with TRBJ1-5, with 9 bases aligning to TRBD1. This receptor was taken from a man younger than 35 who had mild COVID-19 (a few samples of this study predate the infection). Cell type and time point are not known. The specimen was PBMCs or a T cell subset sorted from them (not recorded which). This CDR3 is CASRGTGTGSNQPQHF. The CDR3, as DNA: TGTGCCAGCAGAGGGACCGGGACAGGGAGCAATCAGCCCCAGCATTTT.